A selection of T cell receptor beta chains follows, all from one sample in a study of patients and donors after allogeneic stem cell transplantation. From the RT-PCR reads, TCRdb called clonotypes with MiXCR, one entry per CDR3 protein. The profile shows approximately 410,000 distinct CDR3 sequences, 16% of them singletons. The sample was blood, either unsorted or a sorted T cell fraction (not recorded which). These receptors originate from a human donor who was either an allogeneic HSCT recipient or a stem cell or donor lymphocyte infusion donor (not recorded which). It is not recorded whose cells these are; they may come from a transplant donor. The CDR3 runs from the conserved cysteine through the conserved F or W. D genes are given only for firm matches. Rows may omit the clone size; those that give it use once, few, many or a size class.

j_call clone_size v_call d_call cdr3_nt cdr3_aa
TRBJ1-1 NA TRBV12-3/TRBV12-4 NA TGTGCCAGCAGTTTGTGGGTGAATTTAAACACTGAAGCTTTCTTT CASSLWVNLNTEAFF
TRBJ1-5 few TRBV3-1 NA TGTGCCAGCAGACTATTTACAGGGTATCAGCCCCAGCATTTT CASRLFTGYQPQHF
TRBJ1-5 many TRBV12-3/TRBV12-4 TRBD1 TGTGCCAGCAGTTTGGGTGGTCCAGGGGGCGGCCAGCCCCAGCATTTT CASSLGGPGGGQPQHF
TRBJ2-4 few TRBV3-1 NA TGTGCCAGCAGCCTTAGGACGGCAGATCTAGCCAAAAACATTCAGTACTTC CASSLRTADLAKNIQYF
TRBJ1-1 NA TRBV5-1 NA TGCGCCAGCAGCTTGGCCGACAGCTTGAACACTGAAGCTTTCTTT CASSLADSLNTEAFF
TRBJ2-1 few TRBV20-1 TRBD2 TGCAGTGCGATTAGCGGGGGGTGGCCCGTAGAGCAGTTCTTC CSAISGGWPVEQFF
TRBJ2-7 few TRBV24-1 NA TGTGCCACCAGTGACGCCTCCCCGGGACACTTCTTC CATSDASPGHFF
TRBJ2-7 many TRBV11-2 NA TGTGCCAGCAGCTTAGTCGACTCTGGGTCCTACGAGCAGTACTTC CASSLVDSGSYEQYF
TRBJ1-5 few TRBV2 NA TGTGCCAGCAGTGACGGAGACAATCAGCCCCAGCATTTT CASSDGDNQPQHF
TRBJ1-2 many TRBV7-2 NA TGTGCCAGCAGCTTAGGATGGGGGCATAGCTATGGCTACACCTTC CASSLGWGHSYGYTF
TRBJ2-6 NA TRBV18 NA TGTGCCAGCTCACAAGGGGACGTCCTGACTTTC CASSQGDVLTF
TRBJ2-2 few TRBV4-2 TRBD2 TGTGCCAGCAGCCAAGATATGGGAGCGGGAGGGAGCCGTTATGCGAACACCGGGGAGCTGTTTTTT CASSQDMGAGGSRYANTGELFF
TRBJ2-4 few TRBV4-3 TRBD2 TGCGCCAGCAGCCAACTTAGCGGGGGAGCCAAAAACATTCAGTACTTC CASSQLSGGAKNIQYF
TRBJ2-7 few TRBV4-1 TRBD2 TGCGCCAGCAGCCAAGCCAGAGCGGGGACTTCCTACGAGCAGTACTTC CASSQARAGTSYEQYF
TRBJ1-1 few TRBV29-1 NA TGCAGCGTTGAAGGGGCTTTCTTT CSVEGAFF
TRBJ2-2 many TRBV20-1 NA TGCAGTGCTAGGGTGGGACCAGACACCGGGGAGCTGTTTTTT CSARVGPDTGELFF
TRBJ1-4 NA TRBV2 TRBD1 TGTGCCAGCAGCCGGTGGGACAGTAATAGTGAAAAACTGTTTTTT CASSRWDSNSEKLFF
TRBJ2-7 NA TRBV28 TRBD1 TGTGCCAGCAGTTCGACAGGGGACTACGAGCAGTACTTC CASSSTGDYEQYF
TRBJ1-4 few TRBV6-1 NA TGTGCCAGCAGTGATGCATTGAAACAGTTTTTT CASSDALKQFF
TRBJ2-5 few TRBV9 TRBD2 TGTGCCAGCAGCAGCCGGGGGGGACTAGAGGGAGAGACCCAGTACTTC CASSSRGGLEGETQYF
TRBJ1-2 few TRBV2 NA TGTGCCAGCAGGCAGGGGCCCTTACGGGGCTACACCTTC CASRQGPLRGYTF
TRBJ2-7 NA TRBV11-2 NA TGTGCCAGCAGCCCCACCCTAGCGTCCGGCGAGCAGTACTTC CASSPTLASGEQYF
TRBJ2-5 NA TRBV3-1 NA TGTGCCAGCAGCCAAGGGGGACTCGGCGGGGAGACCCAGTACTTC CASSQGGLGGETQYF
TRBJ2-7 NA TRBV28 NA TGTGCCAGCAAAGGGCAGGAGGCGCTTATCGAGCAGTACTTC CASKGQEALIEQYF
TRBJ2-1 few TRBV20-1 NA TGCAGTGCTAGAGATACCGGGGGGCCTGGAGAGCAGTTCTTC CSARDTGGPGEQFF
TRBJ2-7 few TRBV20-1 NA TGCAGTGCTAGAGAACTCAGCTACGAGCAGTACTTC CSARELSYEQYF
TRBJ1-1 many TRBV12-3/TRBV12-4 NA TGTGCCAGCAGCGTCCCGGACTCTACAATGATGAACACTGAAGCTTTCTTT CASSVPDSTMMNTEAFF
TRBJ2-1 few TRBV29-1 NA TGCAGCGTTGAAAGGGCAGGGGGGGTCAATGAGCAGTTCTTC CSVERAGGVNEQFF
TRBJ1-1 few TRBV7-3 NA TGTGCCAGCAGCTTAACGGGGACCCAGGGAACTGAAGCTTTCTTT CASSLTGTQGTEAFF
TRBJ2-5 NA TRBV11-2 TRBD2 TGTGCCAGCAGCCAATGGACTAGCGGGTGGGAGACCCAGTACTTC CASSQWTSGWETQYF
TRBJ1-2 few TRBV21-1 NA TGTGCCAGCAGCAAGAATCGAGAGACACTCGGCTACACCTTC CASSKNRETLGYTF
TRBJ1-1 few TRBV4-2 TRBD1 TGTGCCAGCAGCCAAGCTCCCACAGGGGTGGTTGAAGCTTTCTTT CASSQAPTGVVEAFF
TRBJ1-4 NA TRBV19 NA TGTGCCAGTAGTGTTACAGGGTCGTCCGAAAAACTGTTTTTT CASSVTGSSEKLFF
TRBJ2-3 NA TRBV5-1 NA TGCGCCAGCAGCTTGGCGGCCCAGGGAGATACGCAGTATTTT CASSLAAQGDTQYF
TRBJ1-4 NA TRBV18 NA TGTGCCAGCGGCCAGGGAGTTCGTGAAAAACTGTTTTTT CASGQGVREKLFF
TRBJ1-6 few TRBV6-2/TRBV6-3 NA TGTGCCAGCGCGCCGAGCTCCTATAATTCACCCCTCCACTTT CASAPSSYNSPLHF
TRBJ1-1 few TRBV19 NA TGTGCCAGTACCCTGGGGAGGGATGTAGAAGCTTTCTTT CASTLGRDVEAFF
TRBJ1-5 few TRBV10-3 NA TGTGCCATCAGTGAGTCCGGAGGCGGTCAGCCCCAGCATTTT CAISESGGGQPQHF
TRBJ1-1 few TRBV5-5 NA TGTGCCAGCAGCTTGACGATCAGCCTTTTGAACACTGAAGCTTTCTTT CASSLTISLLNTEAFF
TRBJ2-7 few TRBV2 TRBD2 TGTGCCACCAATAGCGGGAGCTCCTACGAGCAGTACTTC CATNSGSSYEQYF
TRBJ2-2 few TRBV20-1 NA TGCAGTGCCATACAGGGAAAGAACACCGGGGAGCTGTTTTTT CSAIQGKNTGELFF
TRBJ2-7 few TRBV6-1 NA TGTGCCAGCAGCCCCAGGACAGGAGGGTCGCAAGAGCAGTACTTC CASSPRTGGSQEQYF
TRBJ2-7 few TRBV10-3 NA TGTGCCATCAAGGTCCCTAGTATGAGCGAGCAGTACTTC CAIKVPSMSEQYF
TRBJ2-7 few TRBV9 NA TGTGCCAGCAGCGTAGAGCCCCACGAGCAGTACTTC CASSVEPHEQYF
TRBJ2-2 NA TRBV7-6 TRBD2 TGTGCCAGCAGCTTAGAACTAGCGGGACCTACGAACACCGGGGAGCTGTTTTTT CASSLELAGPTNTGELFF
TRBJ2-6 few TRBV12-3/TRBV12-4 NA TGTGCCAGCAGTTTCTCAAGCGCCGGGGCCAACGTCCTGACTTTC CASSFSSAGANVLTF
TRBJ2-5 few TRBV20-1 NA TGCAGTGCCCCAGGGGACCAAGAGACCCAGTACTTC CSAPGDQETQYF
TRBJ2-5 NA TRBV12-3/TRBV12-4 NA TGTGCCAGCAGTTTATCTCATAGCGCAGAGACCCAGTACTTC CASSLSHSAETQYF
TRBJ2-5 NA TRBV27 NA TGTGCCAGCAGTTCGTGGAGACTAGGCCAAGAGACCCAGTACTTC CASSSWRLGQETQYF
TRBJ1-2 NA TRBV11-2 NA TGTGCCAGCAGCACATTTCCCCGCGCGCCAAACTATGGCTACACCTTC CASSTFPRAPNYGYTF
TRBJ2-6 few TRBV7-3 NA TGTGCCAGCAGCTTAAGAGGCTCCACAGGCTCTGGGGCCAACGTCCTGACTTTC CASSLRGSTGSGANVLTF